This TCR beta chain was identified in a study of CD8+ T cells in alopecia areata (dated by TCRdb to 2016 to 2018). Regarding the complete study: Treated patients were enrolled in an open-label pilot trial of oral tofacitinib, 5 to 10 mg twice daily, for moderate-to-severe alopecia areata. TCRbeta CDR3 regions were amplified by immunoSEQ multiplex PCR with 35 Vbeta forward and 13 Jbeta reverse primers. Biopsies were taken from tofacitinib-treated patients at baseline and at 4 and 24 weeks of treatment, and a later scalp biopsy was taken in several of the tofacitinib-treated patients. High-throughput TCRbeta sequencing was used to examine T cell clonal expansion in alopecia areata in both the C3H/HeJ mouse model and human patients. Tofacitinib was given for 6 to 18 months, followed by 6 months of follow-up off drug to assess delayed response and recurrence. Scalp clonality was compared among normal scalp (n=4), patchy alopecia areata scalp (n=8), and alopecia totalis/universalis scalp (n=8). For the treated patients, the SALT score, which quantifies what percentage of scalp surface area is affected, served as the measure of disease severity. RNA was obtained with the PAXgene miRNA kit for fixed scalp, the miRNeasy kit for PBMCs, and the RNeasy kit for mouse skin. Scalp tissue and sorted CD4+ and CD8+ peripheral blood T cells from patchy and totalis/universalis alopecia areata patients and from healthy controls were covered by human TCRbeta sequencing.

Library preparation used the immunoSEQ multiplex PCR assay. For TCR sequencing, RNA was extracted from every sample and reverse transcribed into cDNA to serve as template. SuperScript III was used to make first-strand cDNA, primed with a 2:1 mix of oligo-dT and random hexamers. A synthetic immune receptor repertoire was used to measure amplification bias, and any remaining bias was corrected computationally. The authors' pipeline ran thus. After raw reads were preprocessed to remove errors, the CDR3 was defined following IMGT conventions as running from the conserved cysteine to phenylalanine. Clonality was computed by normalizing Shannon entropy by log2 of the number of productive unique TCRs and subtracting the result from 1. Whether each scalp clone was CD4 or CD8 was inferred by checking scalp TCRbeta sequences against the CD4 and CD8 repertoires from sorted blood. TCRdb carries this immuneACCESS record with in-frame sequences only. Its versions omit some clonotypes, under half of them owing to an unresolved V gene in the studies checked, with the rest unexplained. V and J calls and clone size come straight from that table; D and trimming were deduced from the DNA. This sample comprises some 240,000 clones, more than 45% of them detected only once. The ten largest account for about 1.4% of the sample.

Here is what the overall study found, with its caveats: Lesional scalp, especially in alopecia totalis/universalis, showed higher clonality and more expanded CD8+ clones than normal scalp, suggesting antigenic drive. Unlike mouse skin, where gammadelta T cells dominate, normal human skin contains resident alphabeta T cells that get sequenced too, which complicates analysis of the scalp TCR repertoire. TCR sequences shared between patients were less clear than in mice, possibly partly because of HLA diversity in the patient population. Because the treated cohort was small and included a single nonresponder, larger studies are needed to assess links between baseline CD8+ expansion and response. Many expanded lesional clones were found to persist in scalp and blood during tofacitinib treatment, and relapse after treatment cessation may be partly explained by this persistence. Tofacitinib significantly lowered scalp clonality and the number of expanded CD8+ clones among the top 100 scalp clones.

The time point label corresponds to: four to five weeks on oral tofacitinib. In light of the paper, this sample's treatment or condition label describes: oral pan-JAK inhibitor, 5-10 mg twice daily. From alopecia areata patients, peripheral blood was collected along with lesional scalp punch biopsies. PBMCs were separated by density centrifugation and stained for CD3, CD4 and CD8, after which CD4+ and CD8+ T cells were sorted on a FACSAria. Measured from the cysteine to the phenylalanine, the CDR3 is 13 residues long. The kept DNA is CDR3 alone, 39 bases in frame from the first base. Looking up the germline V gene yields CDR1 SGHTA and CDR2 FQGTGA. V gives up 4 bases and J gives up 15 bases, and the segment between their germline ends measures 19 bases. This clone was seen a few times. It has no known antigen specificity. One base away there is no much larger clone; base qualities are not given.

The chain was built from TRBV7-3 and TRBJ1-5; TRBD1 is perhaps the D gene, given 6 matching bases. This specimen was CD4+ T cells sorted from blood, taken at week 4, from a patient treated with tofacitinib. This clonotype originated in a human donor with alopecia areata. The CDR3 corresponds to CASSSGQGGILHF. At the DNA level, the sequence is TGTGCCAGCAGCTCTGGACAAGGGGGGATTCTGCATTTT. The variable domain in full, with residues beyond the CDR3 obtained from the reference TRBV7-3 and TRBJ1-5 genes, is GAGVSQTPSNKVTEKGKYVELRCDPISGHTALYWYRQSLGQGPEFLIYFQGTGAADDSGLPNDRFFAVRPEGSVSTLKIQRTERGDSAVYLCASSSGQGGILHFGDGTRLSIL.